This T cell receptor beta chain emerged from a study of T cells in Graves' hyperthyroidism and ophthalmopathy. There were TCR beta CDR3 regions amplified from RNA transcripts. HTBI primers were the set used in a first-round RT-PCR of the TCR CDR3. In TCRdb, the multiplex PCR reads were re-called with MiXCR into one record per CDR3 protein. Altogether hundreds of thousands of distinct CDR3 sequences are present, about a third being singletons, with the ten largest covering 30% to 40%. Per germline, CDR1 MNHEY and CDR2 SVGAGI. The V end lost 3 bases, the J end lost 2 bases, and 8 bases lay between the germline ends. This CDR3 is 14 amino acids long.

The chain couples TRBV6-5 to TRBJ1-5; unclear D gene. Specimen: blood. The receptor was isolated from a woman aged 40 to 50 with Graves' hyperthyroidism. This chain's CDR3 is CASSYGRGNQPQHF. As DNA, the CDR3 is TGTGCCAGCAGTTATGGACGGGGCAATCAGCCCCAGCATTTT.